This is a list of T cell receptor beta chains from one sample in a study of T cells in Graves' hyperthyroidism and ophthalmopathy. One entry per CDR3 protein results from TCRdb running MiXCR on the multiplex PCR reads. Of 600,000 to 700,000 distinct CDR3 sequences listed, roughly 15% are singletons. Sequencing was carried out using blood. The receptors derive from a woman between 40 and 50 years old with Graves' ophthalmopathy. Each CDR3 is given with its conserved first and last residue. A D gene is named only where the DNA matches it firmly. Size is omitted from some rows. Given values are once, few, many or a class for expanded clones.

clone_size	d_call	v_call	j_call	cdr3_nt	cdr3_aa
many	TRBD1	TRBV2	TRBJ2-7	TGTGCCAGCAGTGAAACGGGACAGCCCTACGAGCAGTACTTC	CASSETGQPYEQYF
many	TRBD1	TRBV7-3	TRBJ2-2	TGTGCCAGCAGCTTATACCAGGGGGCAATCGCGAACACCGGGGAGCTGTTTTTT	CASSLYQGAIANTGELFF
many	.	TRBV5-1	TRBJ1-2	TGCGCCAGCAGCTTGGGGGCCGGGGATGGCTACACCTTC	CASSLGAGDGYTF
many	.	TRBV28	TRBJ1-1	TGTGCCAGCAGTTCAGGGGAGAGGGACACTGAAGCTTTCTTT	CASSSGERDTEAFF
.	.	TRBV28	TRBJ2-3	TGTGCCAGCAACCAGGGGCCAGGCACAGATACGCAGTATTTT	CASNQGPGTDTQYF
many	.	TRBV29-1	TRBJ2-5	TGCAGCGTGGCGGTCCAAGAGACCCAGTACTTC	CSVAVQETQYF
many	.	TRBV27	TRBJ1-2	TGTGCCAGCAGTAACACAGGATTCGCTAACTATGGCTACACCTTC	CASSNTGFANYGYTF
many	.	TRBV6-4	TRBJ1-1	TGTGCCAGCAGTGAGGGACCTCGCACTGAAGCTTTCTTT	CASSEGPRTEAFF
many	.	TRBV6-2/TRBV6-3	TRBJ2-7	TGTGCCAGCAGTGCGCAGTTGTACGAGCAGTACTTC	CASSAQLYEQYF
many	.	TRBV28	TRBJ2-7	TGTGCCACGGGACTTTCCTCCTACGAGCAGTACTTC	CATGLSSYEQYF
few	.	TRBV12-3/TRBV12-4	TRBJ2-4	TGTGCCAGCAGCCCGAGAGAGGGGGGCAAAAACATTCAGTACTTC	CASSPREGGKNIQYF
few	.	TRBV20-1	TRBJ2-5	TGCAGTGCTAGAGATAGGCAGACCCAGTACTTC	CSARDRQTQYF
few	TRBD2	TRBV4-1	TRBJ2-3	TGCGCCAGCGAAGAAGGACTAGCGGCCACTGGTACGCAGTATTTT	CASEEGLAATGTQYF
few	.	TRBV6-1	TRBJ1-2	TGTGCCAGCAGTGACAGGGTTTCCTACACCTTC	CASSDRVSYTF
many	.	TRBV12-3/TRBV12-4	TRBJ2-5	TGTGCCAGCAGTTTGTTCGCGGGGACCCAGTACTTC	CASSLFAGTQYF
many	.	TRBV9	TRBJ2-5	TGTGCCAGCAGCGTATACAGGGATGGAGGGGAGACCCAGTACTTC	CASSVYRDGGETQYF
many	.	TRBV28	TRBJ1-6	TGTGCCAGCAGTCCCCCAGAGGATAATTCACCCCTCCACTTT	CASSPPEDNSPLHF
many	TRBD1	TRBV5-1	TRBJ2-5	TGCGCCAGCAGCCCCCGGGACAGGGCACAAGAGACCCAGTACTTC	CASSPRDRAQETQYF
once	.	TRBV11-2	TRBJ2-5	TGTGCCAGCAGCTTCGGCGGTGGAGGCAGAGTCCAAGAGACCCAGTACTTC	CASSFGGGGRVQETQYF
many	.	TRBV7-2	TRBJ1-2	TGTGCCAGCAGCCCGGACAGCCTCCCACGGGCTGGCTACACCTTC	CASSPDSLPRAGYTF
.	TRBD1	TRBV12-3/TRBV12-4	TRBJ1-2	TGTGCCAGCAGAGGGACAGGTATACACAACTATGGCTACACCTTC	CASRGTGIHNYGYTF
few	.	TRBV19	TRBJ1-5	TGTGCCAGTAGTACTCCCCGCCAGGGAGGTCTCTATCAGCCCCAGCATTTT	CASSTPRQGGLYQPQHF
.	.	TRBV19	TRBJ1-1	TGTGCCAGTAGTAGGCCCCTTGAGGGAACTGAAGCTTTCTTT	CASSRPLEGTEAFF